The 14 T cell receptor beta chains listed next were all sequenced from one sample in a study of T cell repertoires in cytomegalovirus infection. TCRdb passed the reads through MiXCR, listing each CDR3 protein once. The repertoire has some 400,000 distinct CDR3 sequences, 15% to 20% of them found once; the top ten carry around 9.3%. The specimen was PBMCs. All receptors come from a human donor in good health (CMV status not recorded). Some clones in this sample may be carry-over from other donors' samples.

CDR3 loop: CASSTRTSGGNEQFF. The DNA for the CDR3 is TGTGCCAGCAGCACACGGACTAGCGGGGGCAATGAGCAGTTCTTC. This rearrangement joins TRBV7-6 to TRBJ2-1; 13 nucleotides align to TRBD2. Germline V gene sequence: CDR1 SGHVS, CDR2 FNYEAQ. CDR3 length equals 15 residues. V was pared by 5 bases and J by 6 bases, with 4 bases of the junction left unmatched.

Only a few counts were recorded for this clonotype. CDR3 protein: CASSFLPYQETQYF. The CDR3 DNA reads TGTGCCAGCAGTTTCCTCCCGTACCAAGAGACCCAGTACTTC. The chain uses TRBV12-3 or TRBV12-4 and TRBJ2-5; the D is unclear. The CDR3 is 14 amino acids. V was pared by 3 bases and J by 0 bases, with 8 bases between.

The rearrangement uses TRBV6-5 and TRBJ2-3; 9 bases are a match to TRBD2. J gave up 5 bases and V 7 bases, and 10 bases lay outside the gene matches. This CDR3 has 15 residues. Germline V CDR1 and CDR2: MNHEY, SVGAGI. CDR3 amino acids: CASTPRGLARDTQYF. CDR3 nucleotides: TGTGCCAGCACCCCCCGAGGACTAGCGCGAGATACGCAGTATTTT.

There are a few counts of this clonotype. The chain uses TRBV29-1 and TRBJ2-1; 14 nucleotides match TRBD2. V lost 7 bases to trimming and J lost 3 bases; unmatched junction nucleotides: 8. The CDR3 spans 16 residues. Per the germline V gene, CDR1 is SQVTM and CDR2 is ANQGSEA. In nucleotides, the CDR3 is TGCAGCGCCGCCGGGACTAGCGGGAGTAGCTACAATGAGCAGTTCTTC. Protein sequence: CSAAGTSGSSYNEQFF.

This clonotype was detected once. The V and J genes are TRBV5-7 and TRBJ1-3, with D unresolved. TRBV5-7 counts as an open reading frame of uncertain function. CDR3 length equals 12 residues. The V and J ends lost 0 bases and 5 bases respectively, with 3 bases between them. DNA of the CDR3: TGTGCCAGCAGCTTGGATAGAAACACCATATATTTT. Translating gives CASSLDRNTIYF.

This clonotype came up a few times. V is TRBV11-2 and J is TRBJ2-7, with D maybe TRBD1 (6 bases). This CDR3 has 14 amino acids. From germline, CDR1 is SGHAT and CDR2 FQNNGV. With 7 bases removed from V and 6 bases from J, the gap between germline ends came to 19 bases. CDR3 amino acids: CASTPAQGPSEQYF. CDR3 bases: TGTGCCAGCACCCCCGCCCAGGGGCCGAGCGAGCAGTACTTC.

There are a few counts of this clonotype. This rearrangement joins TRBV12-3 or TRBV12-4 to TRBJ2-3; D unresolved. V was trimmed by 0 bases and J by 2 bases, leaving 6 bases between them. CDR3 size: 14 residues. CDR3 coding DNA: TGTGCCAGCAGTTTAGCACTTCCCACAGATACGCAGTATTTT. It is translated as CASSLALPTDTQYF.

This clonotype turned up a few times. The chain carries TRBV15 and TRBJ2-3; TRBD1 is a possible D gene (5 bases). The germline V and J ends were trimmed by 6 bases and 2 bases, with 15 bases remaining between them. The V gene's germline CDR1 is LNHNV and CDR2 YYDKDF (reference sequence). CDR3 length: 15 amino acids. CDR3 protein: CATSKGDRDTDTQYF. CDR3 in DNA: TGTGCCACCAGTAAGGGTGACAGAGACACAGATACGCAGTATTTT.

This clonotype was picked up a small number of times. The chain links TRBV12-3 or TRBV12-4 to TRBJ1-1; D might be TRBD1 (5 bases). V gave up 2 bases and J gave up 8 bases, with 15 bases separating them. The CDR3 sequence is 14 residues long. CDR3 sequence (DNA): TGTGCCAGCAGTTTAAACCAGGTATCAGGGGAAGCTTTCTTT. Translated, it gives CASSLNQVSGEAFF.

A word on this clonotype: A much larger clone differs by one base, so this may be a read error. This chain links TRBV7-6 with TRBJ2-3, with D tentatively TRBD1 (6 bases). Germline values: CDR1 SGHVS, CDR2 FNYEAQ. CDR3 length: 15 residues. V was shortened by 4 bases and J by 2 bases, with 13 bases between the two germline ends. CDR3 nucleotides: TGTGCCAGCAGCTCAGGGGCTAGGATCACAGATACGCAGTATTTT. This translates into CASSSGARITDTQYF.

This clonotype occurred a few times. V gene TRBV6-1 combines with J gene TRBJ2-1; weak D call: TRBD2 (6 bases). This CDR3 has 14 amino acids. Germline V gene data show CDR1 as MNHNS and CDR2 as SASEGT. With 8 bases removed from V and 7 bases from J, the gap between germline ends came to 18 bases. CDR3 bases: TGTGCCAGCGGTCCGGGACTGGGAAGGAATGAGCAGTTCTTC. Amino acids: CASGPGLGRNEQFF.

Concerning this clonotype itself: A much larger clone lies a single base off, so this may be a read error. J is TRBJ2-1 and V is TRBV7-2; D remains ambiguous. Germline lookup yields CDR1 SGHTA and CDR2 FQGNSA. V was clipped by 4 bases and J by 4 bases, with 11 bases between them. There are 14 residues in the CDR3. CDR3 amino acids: CASSSTLTYNEQFF. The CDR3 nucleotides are TGTGCCAGCAGCTCCACCCTCACATACAATGAGCAGTTCTTC.

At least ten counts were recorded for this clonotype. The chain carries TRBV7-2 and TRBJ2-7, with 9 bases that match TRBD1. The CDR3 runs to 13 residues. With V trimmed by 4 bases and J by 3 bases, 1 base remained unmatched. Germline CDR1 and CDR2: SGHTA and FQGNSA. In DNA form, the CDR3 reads TGTGCCAGCAGCTGGGGACAGGGCTACGAGCAGTACTTC. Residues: CASSWGQGYEQYF.

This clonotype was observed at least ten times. CDR3 amino acids: CASSPDNSGPYEQYF. CDR3 DNA: TGTGCCAGCAGCCCTGACAACTCAGGGCCCTACGAGCAGTACTTC. The chain employs TRBV12-3 or TRBV12-4 and TRBJ2-7; TRBD1 might be the D (5 bases). The CDR3 has 15 residues. Between the trimmed V and J ends, which lost 6 bases and 2 bases, there was a span of 17 bases.